The 15 T cell receptor beta chains reported below all come from one sample, sequenced in a study of blood T cell repertoires in COVID-19. Generated by immunoSEQ multiplex PCR, the TCRdb table keeps only in-frame clones and is missing some. The sample records a few hundred thousand clones, approximately 87% being singletons. The sequencing input was PBMCs or T cells enriched from blood (not recorded which). These receptors were taken from a man aged 40-50 years in a cohort exposed to, infected with or recovered from COVID-19 (not recorded which).

The chain links TRBV6-1 to TRBJ1-5, with D possibly TRBD1 on 5 matching bases. Germline loops: CDR1 MNHNS, CDR2 SASEGT. Trimming pared 2 bases from V and 0 bases from J, leaving 14 bases between. The CDR3 loop spans 17 amino acids. CDR3 DNA sequence: TGTGCCAGCAGTGAAAGCGGGGGAGGAGGTAGCAATCAGCCCCAGCATTTT. Protein sequence: CASSESGGGGSNQPQHF.

The genes are TRBV30 and TRBJ2-7; 8 positions agree with TRBD2. Trimming removed 2 bases from V and 1 base from J; junction bases left unmatched: 7. CDR1 and CDR2 (germline): GTSNPN, SVGIG (reference sequence). The CDR3 runs to 15 residues. CDR3: CAWSSVAGLSYEQYF. The CDR3 bases are TGTGCCTGGAGTTCGGTAGCGGGATTGTCCTACGAGCAGTACTTC. The full variable domain, in which reference TRBV30 and TRBJ2-7 provide the parts outside the CDR3, is SQTIHQWPATLVQPVGSPLSLECTVEGTSNPNLYWYRQAAGRGLQLLFYSVGIGQISSEVPQNLSASRPQDRQFILSSKKLLLSDSGFYLCAWSSVAGLSYEQYFGPGTRLTVT.

This chain connects TRBV4-2 to TRBJ2-4, with 7 bases fitting TRBD2. This CDR3 is built from 17 residues. V dropped 0 bases and J dropped 1; count of bases not matched to a gene: 6. Germline V gene lookup returns CDR1 LGHNA and CDR2 YNFKEQ. The CDR3 sequence is CASSQEGSGRAKNIQYF. As DNA, the CDR3 is TGTGCCAGCAGCCAAGAAGGTAGCGGGCGTGCCAAAAACATTCAGTACTTC.

The V and J genes are TRBV28 and TRBJ1-2; TRBD1 agrees at 7 bases. CDR3 length: 14 residues. J gave up 4 bases and V 2 bases, and 4 bases lay outside the gene matches. Germline loops: CDR1 MDHEN, CDR2 SYDVKM. The CDR3 DNA sequence: TGTGCCAGCAGTTTAAAGGGGGCGGTCTATGGCTACACCTTC. As protein: CASSLKGAVYGYTF.

This chain uses TRBV18 with TRBJ2-1; D remains unclear. Germline-derived CDR1 and CDR2 are KGHSH and LQKENI. This CDR3 is built from 14 residues. V was cut by 5 bases and J by 5 bases, with 13 bases left in between. CDR3 sequence reads: CASSFKELNNEQFF. CDR3 coding DNA: TGTGCCAGCTCATTCAAGGAGCTTAACAATGAGCAGTTCTTC.

This chain links TRBV29-1 with TRBJ1-1, with D uncertain. The CDR3 runs to 14 residues. CDR1 and CDR2 (germline): SQVTM, ANQGSEA. V gave up 4 bases and J gave up 1 base, with 13 bases separating them. CDR3 sequence (DNA): TGCAGCGTTGGGGAGTTACCCTCGAACACTGAAGCTTTCTTT. This sequence encodes CSVGELPSNTEAFF.

This clone was seen more than once but under ten times. This chain uses TRBV27 with TRBJ2-2; 10 positions match TRBD1. V was pared by 8 bases and J by 4 bases, with 10 bases of the junction left unmatched. The germline gives CDR1 MNHEY, CDR2 SMNVEV (reference sequence). The length of the CDR3 is 16 residues. The CDR3 coding sequence is TGTGCCAGCTCCGGGACAGGGGATTCCCCCACCGGGGAGCTGTTTTTT. The encoded protein is CASSGTGDSPTGELFF.

This chain uses TRBV27 with TRBJ2-7; possible D gene TRBD2, 6 bases. The CDR3 loop spans 15 amino acids. The germline V and J ends were trimmed by 1 base and 6 bases, with 16 bases remaining between them. Germline V gene data show CDR1 as MNHEY and CDR2 as SMNVEV (reference sequence). CDR3: CASSLLFEVGGEQYF. CDR3 DNA: TGTGCCAGCAGTTTATTGTTCGAGGTGGGGGGCGAGCAGTACTTC.

V and J are TRBV5-1 and TRBJ2-2; 9 bases map to TRBD2. V gave up 4 bases and J gave up 3 bases; unmatched junction bases: 1. CDR3 length: 14 residues. Germline V gene data show CDR1 as SGHRS and CDR2 as YFSETQ. The CDR3 loop reads CASSGTSHTGELFF. Here the CDR3 DNA reads TGCGCCAGCAGCGGGACTAGCCACACCGGGGAGCTGTTTTTT. The entire variable domain, with the rest obtained from reference TRBV5-1 and TRBJ2-2, is as follows: KAGVTQTPRYLIKTRGQQVTLSCSPISGHRSVSWYQQTPGQGLQFLFEYFSETQRNKGNFPGRFSGRQFSNSRSEMNVSTLELGDSALYLCASSGTSHTGELFFGEGSRLTVL.

V usage is TRBV19 and J usage is TRBJ1-6; 10 positions match TRBD1. This CDR3 spans 16 amino acids. Germline lookup yields CDR1 LNHDA and CDR2 SQIVND (reference sequence). Trimming at V came to 5 bases and at J to 8 bases, leaving 9 bases not matched to a gene. The CDR3 coding sequence is TGTGCCAGTAGTCTGGACACGACAGGGGGCGATTCACCCCTCCACTTT. Its protein is CASSLDTTGGDSPLHF.

This clone has a single count. This chain joins TRBV30 and TRBJ2-2; D is perhaps TRBD2 (5 bases). The CDR3 sequence is 13 residues long. V gave up 0 bases and J gave up 6 bases, with 8 bases separating them. CDR1 is GTSNPN and CDR2 is SVGIG in the germline V gene (reference sequence). The CDR3 loop reads CAWSVLGPGELFF. CDR3 DNA: TGTGCCTGGAGTGTACTAGGGCCCGGGGAGCTGTTTTTT.

The rearrangement joins TRBV5-1 to TRBJ1-1, with D uncertain. Deletions cut 4 bases from V and 4 bases from J, with 11 bases between. The CDR3 is 13 amino acids. The germline V gene has CDR1 SGHRS and CDR2 YFSETQ. The CDR3 region is CASSREGTTEAFF. The CDR3 nucleotides are TGCGCCAGCAGCCGAGAGGGCACCACTGAAGCTTTCTTT.

The chain links TRBV5-1 to TRBJ1-1; 9 bases align to TRBD1. This CDR3 has 16 amino acids. The V and J ends lost 4 bases and 0 bases, in that order; junction bases with no gene match: 7. Germline CDR1 reads SGHRS; CDR2 reads YFSETQ. The CDR3 DNA reads as TGCGCCAGCAGCACGGGACAGGGTTGGGTGAACACTGAAGCTTTCTTT. Protein sequence: CASSTGQGWVNTEAFF.

V and J are TRBV10-3 and TRBJ1-3; TRBD1 aligns across 8 bases. V trimming: 6 bases; J trimming: 1 base; junction bases outside the gene matches: 8. The CDR3 covers 16 residues. In germline, CDR1 is ENHRY, CDR2 SYGVKD. CDR3 nucleotides: TGTGCCATCAGGGGAACAGGGGGTAAATCTGGAAACACCATATATTTT. Its translation: CAIRGTGGKSGNTIYF.

This sequence joins TRBV27 and TRBJ1-5; 11 positions agree with TRBD1. V lost 2 bases, J lost 6 bases, and 6 bases stayed unmatched. Germline V gene lookup returns CDR1 MNHEY and CDR2 SMNVEV (reference sequence). This CDR3 is 16 amino acids long. CDR3 residues: CASSLRRTGGSQPQHF. Here the CDR3 DNA reads TGTGCCAGCAGTTTACGTAGGACAGGGGGCTCTCAGCCCCAGCATTTT.